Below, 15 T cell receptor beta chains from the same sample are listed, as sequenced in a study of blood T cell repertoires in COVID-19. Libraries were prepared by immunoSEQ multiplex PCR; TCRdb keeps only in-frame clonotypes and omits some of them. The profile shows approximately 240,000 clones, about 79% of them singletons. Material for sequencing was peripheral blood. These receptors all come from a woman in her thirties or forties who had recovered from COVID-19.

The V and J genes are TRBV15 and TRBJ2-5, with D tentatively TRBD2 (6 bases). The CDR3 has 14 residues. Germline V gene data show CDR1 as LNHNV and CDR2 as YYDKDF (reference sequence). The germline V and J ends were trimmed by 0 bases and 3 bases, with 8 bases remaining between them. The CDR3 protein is CATSRDRGEETQYF. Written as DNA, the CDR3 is TGTGCCACCAGCAGAGATCGCGGGGAAGAGACCCAGTACTTC.

CDR3 loop: CASSFSDSIYGYTF. CDR3 DNA sequence: TGTGCCAGCAGCTTCTCGGACAGCATTTATGGCTACACCTTC. The J gene is TRBJ1-2, the V gene TRBV11-2, with D tentatively TRBD1 (6 bases). There are 14 residues in the CDR3. Trimming removed 3 bases from V and 5 bases from J, with 13 bases in between. CDR1 SGHAT and CDR2 FQNNGV come from the germline V gene.

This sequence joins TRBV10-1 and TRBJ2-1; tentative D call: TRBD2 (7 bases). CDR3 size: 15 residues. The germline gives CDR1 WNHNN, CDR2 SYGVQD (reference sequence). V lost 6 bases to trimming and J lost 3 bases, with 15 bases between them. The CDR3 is CASSRGGGFYNEQFF. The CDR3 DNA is TGCGCCAGCAGCCGAGGGGGGGGCTTCTACAATGAGCAGTTCTTC.

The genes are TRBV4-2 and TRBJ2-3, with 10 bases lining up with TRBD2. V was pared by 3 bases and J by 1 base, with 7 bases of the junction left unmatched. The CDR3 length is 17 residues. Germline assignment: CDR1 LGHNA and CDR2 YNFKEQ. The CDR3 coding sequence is TGTGCCAGCAGCCAGGCTTGGGGGACTAGCGGCACAGATACGCAGTATTTT. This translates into CASSQAWGTSGTDTQYF.

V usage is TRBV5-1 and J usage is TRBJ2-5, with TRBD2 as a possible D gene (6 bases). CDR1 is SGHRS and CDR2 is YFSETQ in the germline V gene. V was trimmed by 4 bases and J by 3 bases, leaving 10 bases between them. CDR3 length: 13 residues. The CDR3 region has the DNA TGCGCCAGCAGCGCGACGGGGGAAGAGACCCAGTACTTC. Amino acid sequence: CASSATGEETQYF.

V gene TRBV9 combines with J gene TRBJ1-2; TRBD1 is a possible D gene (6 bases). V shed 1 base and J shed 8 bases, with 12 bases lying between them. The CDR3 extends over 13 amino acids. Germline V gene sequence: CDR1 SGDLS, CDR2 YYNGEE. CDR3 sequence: CASSVLQGQGYTF. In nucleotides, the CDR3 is TGTGCCAGCAGCGTATTGCAGGGACAAGGCTACACCTTC.

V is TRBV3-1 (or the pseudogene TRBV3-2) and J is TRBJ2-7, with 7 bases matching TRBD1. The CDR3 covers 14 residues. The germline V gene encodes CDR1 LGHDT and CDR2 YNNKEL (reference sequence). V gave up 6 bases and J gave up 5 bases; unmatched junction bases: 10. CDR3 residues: CASSRSQGNDEQYF. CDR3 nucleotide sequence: TGTGCCAGCAGTCGCTCACAGGGGAACGACGAGCAGTACTTC.

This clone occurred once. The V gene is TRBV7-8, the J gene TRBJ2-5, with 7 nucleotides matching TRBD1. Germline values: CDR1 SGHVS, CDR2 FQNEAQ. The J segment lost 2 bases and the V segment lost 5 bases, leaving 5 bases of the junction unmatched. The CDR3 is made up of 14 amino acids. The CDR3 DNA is TGTGCCAGCAGCCCCAGGGGGAAGCAAGAGACCCAGTACTTC. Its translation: CASSPRGKQETQYF.

CDR3 region: CATSRDHRPNYGYTF. The CDR3 DNA sequence: TGTGCCACCAGCAGAGATCACAGACCTAACTATGGCTACACCTTC. The gene calls are TRBV15 and TRBJ1-2; D not resolved. Germline lookup yields CDR1 LNHNV and CDR2 YYDKDF (reference sequence). Trimming removed 0 bases from V and 0 bases from J, with 8 bases in between. The CDR3 is 15 residues long.

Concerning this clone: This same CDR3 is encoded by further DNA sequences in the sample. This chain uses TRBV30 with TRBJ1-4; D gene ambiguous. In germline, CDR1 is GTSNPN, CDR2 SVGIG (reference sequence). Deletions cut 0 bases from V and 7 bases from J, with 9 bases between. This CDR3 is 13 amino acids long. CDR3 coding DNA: TGTGCCTGGAGTGTCGGTGGGAGTGAAAAACTGTTTTTT. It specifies CAWSVGGSEKLFF.

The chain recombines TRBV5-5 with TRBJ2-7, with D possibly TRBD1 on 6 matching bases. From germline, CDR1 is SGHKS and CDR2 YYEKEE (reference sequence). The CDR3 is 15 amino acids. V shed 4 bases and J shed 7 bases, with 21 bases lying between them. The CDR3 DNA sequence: TGTGCCAGCAGCGCTCTGGACAGAGCACTCGGGGAGCAGTACTTC. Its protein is CASSALDRALGEQYF. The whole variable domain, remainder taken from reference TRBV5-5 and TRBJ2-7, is DAGVTQSPTHLIKTRGQQVTLRCSPISGHKSVSWYQQVLGQGPQFIFQYYEKEERGRGNFPDRFSARQFPNYSSELNVNALLLGDSALYLCASSALDRALGEQYFGPGTRLTVT.

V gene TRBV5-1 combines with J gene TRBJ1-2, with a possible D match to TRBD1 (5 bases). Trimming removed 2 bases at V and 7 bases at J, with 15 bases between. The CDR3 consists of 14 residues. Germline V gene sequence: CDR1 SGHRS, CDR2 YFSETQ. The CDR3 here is CASSLQGEGSGYTF. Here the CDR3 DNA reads TGCGCCAGCAGCTTACAAGGGGAAGGAAGTGGCTACACCTTC.

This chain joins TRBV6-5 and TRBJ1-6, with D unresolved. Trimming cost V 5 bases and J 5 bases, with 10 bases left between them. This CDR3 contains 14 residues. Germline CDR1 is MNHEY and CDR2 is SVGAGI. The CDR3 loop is CASSRSPHNSPLHF. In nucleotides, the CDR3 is TGTGCCAGCAGTCGAAGCCCCCATAATTCACCCCTCCACTTT.

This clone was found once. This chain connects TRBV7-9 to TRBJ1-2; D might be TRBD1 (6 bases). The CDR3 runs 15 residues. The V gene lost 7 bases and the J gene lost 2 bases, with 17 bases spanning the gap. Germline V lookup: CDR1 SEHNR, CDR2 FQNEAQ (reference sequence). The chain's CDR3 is CASIKSGQLNYGYTF. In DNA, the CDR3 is TGTGCCAGCATAAAATCCGGACAGCTCAACTATGGCTACACCTTC.

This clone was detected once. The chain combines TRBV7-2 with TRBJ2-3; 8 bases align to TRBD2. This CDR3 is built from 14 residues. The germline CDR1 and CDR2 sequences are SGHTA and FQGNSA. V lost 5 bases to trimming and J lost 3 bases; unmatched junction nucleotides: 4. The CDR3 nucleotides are TGTGCCAGCAGCGATGGGACTAGGACAGATACGCAGTATTTT. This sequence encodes CASSDGTRTDTQYF.